These 10 T cell receptor beta chains were all obtained from the same sample, sequenced in a study of blood T cell repertoires in COVID-19. Method: immunoSEQ multiplex PCR; TCRdb's copy keeps in-frame clones and lacks some. The table records about 50,000 clones, approximately 89% of them present only once. Input material: peripheral blood. These receptors came from an older woman with COVID-19, enrolled during active disease.

The CDR3 loop is CASSLAGLAGGTDTQYF. CDR3 nucleotides: TGTGCCAGCAGTTTAGCGGGACTAGCGGGAGGTACAGATACGCAGTATTTT. The gene calls are TRBV28 and TRBJ2-3; TRBD2 aligns across 15 bases. The CDR3 consists of 17 residues. V lost 2 bases and J lost 3; bases outside the gene matches: 3. CDR1 and CDR2 (germline): MDHEN, SYDVKM.

V is TRBV12-5 and J is TRBJ2-1; a weak D match, TRBD1 (5 bases). In germline, CDR1 is LGHNT, CDR2 FRNRAP. The V end lost 1 base, the J end lost 7 bases, and 8 bases lay between the germline ends. The CDR3 length is 13 residues. CDR3: CASGLGTTNEQFF. CDR3 DNA: TGTGCTAGTGGTTTGGGGACAACAAATGAGCAGTTCTTC.

J is TRBJ1-2 and V is TRBV5-1; 9 nucleotides line up with TRBD1. Germline CDR1 SGHRS, CDR2 YFSETQ. V gave up 3 bases and J gave up 3 bases; unmatched junction bases: 3. The CDR3 is 14 amino acids. The DNA for the CDR3 is TGCGCCAGCAGCTACGGACAGGGGCACTATGGCTACACCTTC. This gives the protein CASSYGQGHYGYTF.

The V and J genes are TRBV7-2 and TRBJ2-7; 9 bases are a match to TRBD2. V shed 1 base, J shed 3 bases, and the junction held 10 bases outside the gene matches. Looked up from germline, CDR1 is SGHTA and CDR2 is FQGNSA. The CDR3 loop spans 17 amino acids. CDR3 sequence: CASSLVAGSGSHYEQYF. The DNA for the CDR3 is TGTGCCAGCAGCTTAGTGGCCGGTAGCGGGAGCCACTACGAGCAGTACTTC. The full variable domain, in which reference TRBV7-2 and TRBJ2-7 provide the parts outside the CDR3, is GAGVSQSPSNKVTEKGKDVELRCDPISGHTALYWYRQSLGQGLEFLIYFQGNSAPDKSGLPSDRFSAERTGGSVSTLTIQRTQQEDSAVYLCASSLVAGSGSHYEQYFGPGTRLTVT.

Only one count was recorded for this clone. V gene TRBV10-3 combines with J gene TRBJ1-2, with D uncertain. From germline, CDR1 is ENHRY and CDR2 SYGVKD. CDR3 length: 17 residues. V was clipped by 3 bases and J by 0 bases, with 17 bases between them. The CDR3 nucleotides read TGTGCCATCAGTGACCAGCCAGGTCCAGGCACTAACTATGGCTACACCTTC. This sequence encodes CAISDQPGPGTNYGYTF.

The J gene is TRBJ2-7, the V gene TRBV5-1, with TRBD1 matching 7 bases. The ends lost 4 bases at V and 5 bases at J; junction bases unmatched: 6. Germline CDR1 reads SGHRS; CDR2 reads YFSETQ. CDR3 length equals 13 residues. The CDR3 nucleotides read TGCGCCAGCAGCAACGGACAGGTCCACGAGCAGTACTTC. Translating gives CASSNGQVHEQYF.

J is TRBJ1-2 and V is TRBV4-1; 7 bases match TRBD1. With V trimmed by 3 bases and J by 5 bases, 6 bases remained unmatched. Looked up from germline, CDR1 is MGHRA and CDR2 is YSYEKL. The CDR3 consists of 14 residues. CDR3 bases: TGCGCCAGCAGCCAGGGGGACAGTTTTTATGGCTACACCTTC. Its translation is CASSQGDSFYGYTF.

This clone came up a few times. This sequence joins TRBV20-1 and TRBJ2-7, with TRBD2 matching over 7 bases. CDR3 length: 11 residues. V lost 5 bases, J lost 6 bases, and 4 bases stayed unmatched. Germline CDR1 reads DFQATT; CDR2 reads SNEGSKA (reference sequence). CDR3 bases: TGCAGTGCTCGGCTAGCGGCCGAGCAGTACTTC. Translated: CSARLAAEQYF.

The rearrangement joins TRBV18 to TRBJ1-1; TRBD1 might be the D (5 bases). There are 14 residues in the CDR3. Germline V gene sequence: CDR1 KGHSH, CDR2 LQKENI. The V end was cut by 1 base, the J end by 0 bases, with 6 bases between. CDR3 in amino acids: CASSPRQMNTEAFF. The CDR3 nucleotides read TGTGCCAGCTCACCACGACAGATGAACACTGAAGCTTTCTTT. The full variable domain, with the rest looked up from reference TRBV18 and TRBJ1-1, is NAGVMQNPRHLVRRRGQEARLRCSPMKGHSHVYWYRQLPEEGLKFMVYLQKENIIDESGMPKERFSAEFPKEGPSILRIQQVVRGDSAAYFCASSPRQMNTEAFFGQGTRLTVV.

This clone occurred once. V usage is TRBV19 and J usage is TRBJ2-1; TRBD1 aligns across 9 bases. Germline V gene lookup returns CDR1 LNHDA and CDR2 SQIVND (reference sequence). The junction had 11 bases not matched to a gene; V was cut back by 2 bases and J by 6 bases. CDR3 length equals 17 residues. The CDR3: CASSIQTGTGYPNEQFF. The CDR3 bases are TGTGCCAGTAGTATACAAACCGGGACAGGGTACCCCAATGAGCAGTTCTTC.